These 20 T cell receptor beta chains were sequenced from one sample in a study of T cells in Graves' hyperthyroidism and ophthalmopathy. Authors of the study amplified TCR beta CDR3 regions from RNA transcripts. An initial round of RT-PCR targeting the TCR CDR3 relied on the HTBI primer set. TCRdb called the multiplex PCR reads again in MiXCR, with one record for every CDR3 protein. The sample shows 640,000 or so distinct CDR3 sequences, approximately 14% of them seen only once. Sample: blood. The receptor source for this set is a young woman with Graves' ophthalmopathy.

Ten or more counts support this clonotype. The chain carries TRBV11-3 and TRBJ2-1, with TRBD2 matching 10 bases. The CDR3 consists of 14 residues. Germline trimming cut 5 bases from V and 7 bases from J; bases unmatched to any gene: 5. CDR1 is SGHNT and CDR2 is YENEEA in the germline V gene. The CDR3 nucleotides read TGTGCCAGCAGCGGAGCTAGCGGGAGAAATGAGCAGTTCTTC. Its protein is CASSGASGRNEQFF.

This clonotype appeared many times. The chain couples TRBV24-1 to TRBJ1-1; D not resolved. Germline V gene lookup returns CDR1 KGHDR and CDR2 SFDVKD. The ends were cut back, 5 bases at V and 11 bases at J, with 8 bases in the middle. The length of the CDR3 is 10 residues. The CDR3 sequence is CATSAVSAFF. CDR3 sequence (DNA): TGTGCCACCAGTGCCGTGTCGGCTTTCTTT.

CDR3 residues: CASSVNPGTGVLKDGYTF. In DNA, the CDR3 is TGTGCCAGCAGCGTAAATCCCGGGACAGGGGTACTAAAAGATGGCTACACCTTC. This sequence joins TRBV9 and TRBJ1-2; TRBD1 matches 10 bases. V gave up 1 base and J gave up 6 bases; unmatched junction bases: 15. In germline, CDR1 is SGDLS, CDR2 YYNGEE. The CDR3 length is 18 residues.

This chain links TRBV7-9 with TRBJ2-1, with D possibly being TRBD1 (6 bases). The CDR3 has 17 amino acids. Trimming took 4 bases from V and 9 from J, leaving 25 bases between them. CDR1 and CDR2 (germline): SEHNR, FQNEAQ (reference sequence). CDR3 protein: CASSSTFYTLRGGEQFF. In DNA, the CDR3 is TGTGCCAGCAGCTCAACCTTTTATACCCTCAGGGGCGGTGAGCAGTTCTTC.

The table lists this clonotype with many counts. V is TRBV28 and J is TRBJ2-3; 7 nucleotides agree with TRBD1. The CDR3 extends over 15 amino acids. The J segment lost 2 bases and the V segment lost 4 bases, leaving 6 bases of the junction unmatched. Germline V gene lookup returns CDR1 MDHEN and CDR2 SYDVKM. The chain's CDR3 is CASSSSGQYTDTQYF. The CDR3 DNA reads TGTGCCAGCAGTTCGTCGGGACAGTACACAGATACGCAGTATTTT.

This clonotype was counted ten times or more. The chain carries TRBV11-1 and TRBJ2-5; D unresolved. The germline V and J ends were trimmed by 4 bases and 5 bases, with 11 bases remaining between them. The CDR3 contains 13 residues. CDR1 SGHAT and CDR2 FQDESV come from the germline V gene (reference sequence). In DNA, the CDR3 is TGTGCCAGCAGCTGGACGGAATTGGAGACCCAGTACTTC. It is translated as CASSWTELETQYF.

This clonotype has a count of ten or more. V is TRBV12-3 or TRBV12-4 and J is TRBJ1-1; a possible D gene is TRBD1 (5 bases). V was trimmed by 1 base and J by 2 bases, leaving 11 bases between them. CDR3 size: 15 residues. The CDR3 nucleotides are TGTGCCAGCAGTTTAGACGGGACCAGTAACACTGAAGCTTTCTTT. Its protein is CASSLDGTSNTEAFF.

This clonotype was seen at least ten times. This chain uses TRBV3-1 with TRBJ2-7; D gene unclear. Between the trimmed V and J ends, which lost 0 bases and 7 bases, there was a span of 7 bases. The germline CDR1 and CDR2 sequences are LGHDT and YNNKEL (reference sequence). The CDR3 has 12 amino acids. CDR3 nucleotide sequence: TGTGCCAGCAGCCAAGACGGTATGGAGCAGTACTTC. Translating gives CASSQDGMEQYF.

This clonotype was observed a handful of times. The chain employs TRBV20-1 and TRBJ2-1, with TRBD2 as a possible D gene (6 bases). The CDR3 has 12 residues. Germline V gene lookup returns CDR1 DFQATT and CDR2 SNEGSKA (reference sequence). DNA of the CDR3: TGCAGCGCGGGGAGCTCCTACAATGAGCAGTTCTTC. It specifies CSAGSSYNEQFF.

This chain joins TRBV5-1 and TRBJ2-5; 13 bases are a match to TRBD2. Looked up from germline, CDR1 is SGHRS and CDR2 is YFSETQ. J was trimmed by 1 base and V by 4 bases; bases with no gene match: 10. The CDR3 consists of 18 residues. The CDR3 DNA is TGCGCCAGCAGCCGGAGCGGGACTAGCGGGGACCGCCAAGAGACCCAGTACTTC. Translation gives CASSRSGTSGDRQETQYF.

The sample holds many counts of this clonotype. V usage is TRBV20-1 and J usage is TRBJ2-7; 14 nucleotides match TRBD2. CDR1 is DFQATT and CDR2 is SNEGSKA in the germline V gene (reference sequence). The CDR3 has 16 residues. J was trimmed by 2 bases and V by 4 bases; bases with no gene match: 7. The CDR3 region has the DNA TGCAGTGCTAATAGACTAGCGGGAGGGTCTACCTACGAGCAGTACTTC. This sequence encodes CSANRLAGGSTYEQYF.

This clonotype showed up many times. The chain couples TRBV28 to TRBJ2-7, with a weak D call TRBD2 (5 bases). Trimming cost V 9 bases and J 2 bases, with 17 bases left between them. There are 14 residues in the CDR3. Germline loops: CDR1 MDHEN, CDR2 SYDVKM. The CDR3 region has the DNA TGTGCCAGTCGAAAGACCTCCGGGGCCTACGAGCAGTACTTC. Amino acids: CASRKTSGAYEQYF.

The chain has TRBV9 and TRBJ2-1; D tentatively reads TRBD1 or TRBD2 (6 bases each). CDR3 size: 15 residues. Trimming removed 3 bases from V and 4 bases from J, with 14 bases in between. Germline assignment: CDR1 SGDLS and CDR2 YYNGEE. CDR3 in amino acids: CASSAVGGRYNEQFF. DNA for the CDR3: TGTGCCAGCAGCGCCGTGGGGGGCAGGTACAATGAGCAGTTCTTC. Based on the CDR3 plus reference TRBV9 and TRBJ2-1, the full variable domain is DSGVTQTPKHLITATGQRVTLRCSPRSGDLSVYWYQQSLDQGLQFLIQYYNGEERAKGNILERFSAQQFPDLHSELNLSSLELGDSALYFCASSAVGGRYNEQFFGPGTRLTVL.

This clonotype was seen more than once but under ten times. The J gene is TRBJ2-1, the V gene TRBV9, with 9 bases fitting TRBD1. Germline V CDR1 and CDR2: SGDLS, YYNGEE. J lost 6 bases, V lost 3 bases, and 7 bases had no gene match. The CDR3 spans 15 residues. The CDR3 DNA follows: TGTGCCAGCAGCGCCCAGACAGGGGGGGGCAATGAGCAGTTCTTC. As protein: CASSAQTGGGNEQFF.

A single count supports this clonotype. It may be a read error: a sequence one base away is much more abundant. The chain carries TRBV28 and TRBJ1-4; D remains ambiguous. CDR1 MDHEN and CDR2 SYDVKM come from the germline V gene. This CDR3 region has 12 residues. Trimming left V 6 bases short and J 6 bases short, with 8 bases between. In DNA, the CDR3 is TGTGCCAGCAGCCGTTCAGATGAAAAACTGTTTTTT. Translation gives CASSRSDEKLFF.

This clonotype was observed a few times. The V gene is TRBV13, the J gene TRBJ1-6; 8 positions agree with TRBD1. The V gene end was trimmed by 4 bases and the J gene end by 8 bases; junction bases not matched to a gene: 7. The germline V gene has CDR1 PRHDT and CDR2 FYEKMQ (reference sequence). There are 15 residues in the CDR3. The CDR3 coding sequence is TGTGCCAGCAGCTCGATGACAGGGGACTATTCACCCCTCCACTTT. Translated, it gives CASSSMTGDYSPLHF.

This clonotype has at least ten counts. The chain links TRBV2 to TRBJ2-7; TRBD1 is a possible D gene (6 bases). The CDR3 spans 15 residues. Per the germline V gene, CDR1 is SNHLY and CDR2 is FYNNEI. Trimming left V 4 bases short and J 1 base short, with 14 bases between. CDR3 in amino acids: CASSARQDPSYEQYF. For the CDR3, the DNA is TGTGCCAGCAGTGCAAGACAGGACCCTTCCTACGAGCAGTACTTC.

This clonotype was counted ten times or more. The chain recombines TRBV5-5 with TRBJ2-7; D possibly corresponds to TRBD1 (6 bases). With 7 bases removed from V and 0 bases from J, the gap between germline ends came to 17 bases. Germline V gene sequence: CDR1 SGHKS, CDR2 YYEKEE (reference sequence). This CDR3 region has 15 residues. CDR3 nucleotide sequence: TGTGCCAGCCGACGTGATACAGGGTACTCCTACGAGCAGTACTTC. Amino acids: CASRRDTGYSYEQYF.

The chain joins TRBV7-8 to TRBJ2-2; D is possibly TRBD1 (6 bases). Germline loops: CDR1 SGHVS, CDR2 FQNEAQ. This CDR3 spans 15 amino acids. Deletions cut 8 bases from V and 3 bases from J, with 16 bases between. DNA for the CDR3: TGTGCCAGCTTCAGGGGCTTTCGTGACACCGGGGAGCTGTTTTTT. Residues: CASFRGFRDTGELFF.

This clonotype occurred many times. The J gene is TRBJ2-3, the V gene TRBV7-9; a possible D gene is TRBD2 (6 bases). There are 16 residues in the CDR3. V dropped 5 bases and J dropped 1 base, with 16 bases sitting between them. CDR1 and CDR2 from the germline V gene are SEHNR and FQNEAQ (reference sequence). CDR3 residues: CASSLAGSGGTDTQYF. For the CDR3, the DNA is TGTGCCAGCAGCCTGGCGGGGAGCGGTGGCACAGATACGCAGTATTTT.